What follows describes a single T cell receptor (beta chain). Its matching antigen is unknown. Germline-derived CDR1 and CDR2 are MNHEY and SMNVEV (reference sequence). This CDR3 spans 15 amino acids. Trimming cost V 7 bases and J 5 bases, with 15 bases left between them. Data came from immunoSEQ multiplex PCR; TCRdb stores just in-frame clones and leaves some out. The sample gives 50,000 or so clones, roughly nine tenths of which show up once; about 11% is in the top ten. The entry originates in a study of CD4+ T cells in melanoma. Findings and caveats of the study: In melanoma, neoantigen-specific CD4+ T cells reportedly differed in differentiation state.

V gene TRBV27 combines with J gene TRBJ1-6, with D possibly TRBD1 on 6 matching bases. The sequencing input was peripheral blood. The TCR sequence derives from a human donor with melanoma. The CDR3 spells CASKYRDSDNSPLHF. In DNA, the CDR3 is TGTGCCAGCAAATACAGGGATAGTGATAATTCACCCCTCCACTTT.